Below, 10 T cell receptor beta chains from the same sample are listed, as sequenced in a study of CXCR3-negative and CXCR3-positive naive CD8 T cells. General study results and limits: CXCR3-positive naive cells had more hydrophobic TRB CDR3s than CXCR3-negative naive cells.

Antigens for these TCRs are unknown. It was by 5' RACE with UMI labels that the TRB cDNA libraries were prepared. One entry per CDR3 protein, without DNA, is what TCRdb gives after re-calling the 5' RACE reads. This listing includes about 98,000 distinct CDR3 sequences. The sample was naive CXCR3+ CD8+ T cells from blood. Subset meaning: CD45RO-CCR7+CD27+CD95- naive CD8+ T cells expressing CXCR3 (TNR3+). These TCRs come from a human donor in good health. Some clones in this sample may be carry-over from other donors' samples.

The J gene is TRBJ2-4, the V gene TRBV28; TCRdb picks TRBD1, but there is no DNA to check that call. There are 16 residues in the CDR3. CDR1 is MDHEN, CDR2 SYDVKM, per germline. CDR3 in amino acids: CASSFSWGGEKNIQYF.

The chain combines TRBV13 with TRBJ2-1; with no DNA, the TCRdb D assignment of TRBD2 cannot be verified. This CDR3 has 17 amino acids. Per germline, CDR1 PRHDT and CDR2 FYEKMQ (reference sequence). CDR3 region: CASSLQIAGGPVDEQFF.

The chain joins TRBV2 to TRBJ2-7. The CDR3 spans 12 residues. Germline loops: CDR1 SNHLY, CDR2 FYNNEI. This CDR3 reads CASSEAPYEQYF.

The genes are TRBV7-9 and TRBJ2-7; lacking DNA, the TRBD1 call made by TCRdb goes unchecked. The germline CDR1 and CDR2 sequences are SEHNR and FQNEAQ (reference sequence). The CDR3 is 15 amino acids. The chain's CDR3 is CASSFRQGLSYEQYF.

The chain recombines TRBV5-1 with TRBJ2-2; TCRdb picks TRBD2, but there is no DNA to check that call. This CDR3 is built from 14 residues. Germline lookup yields CDR1 SGHRS and CDR2 YFSETQ. The CDR3 loop reads CASSLTGGPGELFF.

The rearrangement uses TRBV6-5 and TRBJ2-5. Germline CDR1 reads MNHEY; CDR2 reads SVGAGI. This CDR3 has 14 amino acids. The CDR3 reads CASSYPTDQETQYF.

The chain is built from TRBV2 and TRBJ2-3; TCRdb's D call, TRBD2, is unchecked because there is no DNA. The germline V gene has CDR1 SNHLY and CDR2 FYNNEI. CDR3 length: 14 residues. The CDR3 region is CASTGLAGTDTQYF.

The rearrangement uses TRBV29-1 and TRBJ2-7. The CDR3 contains 14 residues. Germline V gene sequence: CDR1 SQVTM, CDR2 ANQGSEA. CDR3 sequence reads: CSVEVWGSSYEQYF.

The chain joins TRBV7-9 to TRBJ2-7. The CDR3 extends over 14 amino acids. Germline V gives CDR1 SEHNR, CDR2 FQNEAQ (reference sequence). The CDR3 sequence is CASSLSTSTYEQYF.

J is TRBJ2-2 and V is TRBV7-2; TCRdb indicates TRBD1, and absent DNA this call remains unverified. The CDR3 extends over 16 amino acids. Germline V gives CDR1 SGHTA, CDR2 FQGNSA. The CDR3 spells CASSLVGGHSTGELFF.